This T cell receptor (beta chain) emerged from a study of long-term antiretroviral therapy in people with HIV. Notes on the study in general: Documentation of ART adherence, viral resistance or therapy changes was absent.

Version v3.0 of the immunoSEQ assay was performed at survey level. Sequenced by immunoSEQ multiplex PCR; TCRdb stores in-frame clones only, minus some. The table records under 45,000 clones, about 94% of them present only once. A few counts support this clone. Its antigen is unknown. The TCR originated in a man aged 25-45 years with HIV. This specimen consisted of unsorted PBMCs, obtained around 9.2 years after starting antiretroviral therapy.

CDR3 amino acids: CASSPGPRNQPQHF. In DNA, the CDR3 is TGTGCCAGCTCCCCAGGGCCGAGGAATCAGCCCCAGCATTTT. The chain uses TRBV18 and TRBJ1-5; tentatively, D is TRBD1 (5 bases). Germline V gives CDR1 KGHSH, CDR2 LQKENI. This CDR3 is 14 amino acids long. Trimming cost V 6 bases and J 4 bases, with 13 bases left between them.